These T cell receptor beta chains were read from a single sample in a study of metastatic and nonmetastatic thyroid tumors. TCRdb re-called clones from the PCR reads using MiXCR. The top ten hold roughly an eighth of the sample, which has approximately 22,000 clones, about an eighth seen once. The source material was blood. These TCRs come from a female donor with papillary thyroid cancer or a benign thyroid nodule (not recorded which). Some clones in this sample may be carry-over from other donors' samples. Each CDR3 is given with its conserved first and last residue. The order of the fields is D gene, V gene, J gene, clone size, CDR3 DNA, CDR3 protein. D genes are given only for firm matches. A row's size may be missing; if present it is once, few, many or a size class.

d_gene: NA; v_gene: TRBV19; j_gene: TRBJ2-1; abundance: many; CDR3nt: TGTGCCAGTAGTGCGCAGTACAATGAGCAGTTCTTC; CDR3aa: CASSAQYNEQFF
d_gene: NA; v_gene: TRBV20-1; j_gene: TRBJ2-5; abundance: many; CDR3nt: TGCAGTGCTCCGAGTTGGGAGACCCAGTACTTC; CDR3aa: CSAPSWETQYF
d_gene: NA; v_gene: TRBV19; j_gene: TRBJ2-1; abundance: many; CDR3nt: TGTGCCAGTAGTATAGCTGGACAGCGTTACAATGAGCAGTTCTTC; CDR3aa: CASSIAGQRYNEQFF
d_gene: TRBD2; v_gene: TRBV5-1; j_gene: TRBJ2-1; abundance: many; CDR3nt: TGCGCCAGCAGTTTATCTATAGCGGGAGTCAGCAATGAGCAGTTCTTC; CDR3aa: CASSLSIAGVSNEQFF
d_gene: TRBD1; v_gene: TRBV20-1; j_gene: TRBJ2-3; abundance: many; CDR3nt: TGCAGTGCTAGAGGGGCCACAGGGGGCCACACAGATACGCAGTATTTT; CDR3aa: CSARGATGGHTDTQYF
d_gene: TRBD2; v_gene: TRBV11-1; j_gene: TRBJ2-3; abundance: NA; CDR3nt: TGTGCCAGCAGGTCAGGGACTAGCGGCACAGATACGCAGTATTTT; CDR3aa: CASRSGTSGTDTQYF
d_gene: NA; v_gene: TRBV3-1; j_gene: TRBJ2-2; abundance: many; CDR3nt: TGTGCCAGCAGCCAAGGGGGCCCCAACACCGGGGAGCTGTTTTTT; CDR3aa: CASSQGGPNTGELFF
d_gene: TRBD2; v_gene: TRBV4-1; j_gene: TRBJ2-1; abundance: many; CDR3nt: TGCGCCAGCAGCCAAGATAGGCTAGCGGGCAATGAGCAGTTCTTC; CDR3aa: CASSQDRLAGNEQFF
d_gene: NA; v_gene: TRBV6-2/TRBV6-3; j_gene: TRBJ1-2; abundance: many; CDR3nt: TGTGCCAGCAGTTACGGGGACAACTATGGCTACACCTTC; CDR3aa: CASSYGDNYGYTF
d_gene: NA; v_gene: TRBV24-1; j_gene: TRBJ2-5; abundance: many; CDR3nt: TGTGCCACCAGTGATTCCAGCGGCAACCAAGAGACCCAGTACTTC; CDR3aa: CATSDSSGNQETQYF
d_gene: NA; v_gene: TRBV24-1; j_gene: TRBJ2-3; abundance: many; CDR3nt: TGTGCCACAAATTCAGGGACTTTTGGTACGCAGTATTTT; CDR3aa: CATNSGTFGTQYF
d_gene: NA; v_gene: TRBV5-6; j_gene: TRBJ1-5; abundance: many; CDR3nt: TGTGCCAGCAGCTTGGGCGGGGGGTTTCAGCCCCAGCATTTT; CDR3aa: CASSLGGGFQPQHF
d_gene: TRBD1; v_gene: TRBV19; j_gene: TRBJ1-2; abundance: NA; CDR3nt: TGTGCCAGTAGTATCTTGACAGGGCTTGACCATGGCTACACCTTC; CDR3aa: CASSILTGLDHGYTF
d_gene: NA; v_gene: TRBV6-1; j_gene: TRBJ1-1; abundance: many; CDR3nt: TGTGCCAGCAGTGAGAAAGTCACTGAAGCTTTCTTT; CDR3aa: CASSEKVTEAFF
d_gene: NA; v_gene: TRBV9; j_gene: TRBJ2-5; abundance: many; CDR3nt: TGTGCCAGCAGCGTAACCCCACTAGGGCGGCAAGAGACCCAGTACTTC; CDR3aa: CASSVTPLGRQETQYF
d_gene: TRBD2; v_gene: TRBV9; j_gene: TRBJ2-1; abundance: many; CDR3nt: TGTGCCAGCAGCGTAGATAATAGCGGGAGGGCTGAGCAGTTCTTC; CDR3aa: CASSVDNSGRAEQFF
d_gene: NA; v_gene: TRBV30; j_gene: TRBJ1-2; abundance: NA; CDR3nt: TGTGCCTGGAGTTTCCCCGGCAGAGATGGCTACACCTTC; CDR3aa: CAWSFPGRDGYTF
d_gene: NA; v_gene: TRBV11-2; j_gene: TRBJ1-2; abundance: many; CDR3nt: TGTGCCAGCAGGATGTTTCAGGGCAAATCGTTCGTTTTCTTC; CDR3aa: CASRMFQGKSFVFF
d_gene: NA; v_gene: TRBV6-4; j_gene: TRBJ1-1; abundance: many; CDR3nt: TGTGCCAGCAGTGACACGGACAAGAACACTGAAGCTTTCTTT; CDR3aa: CASSDTDKNTEAFF
d_gene: NA; v_gene: TRBV28; j_gene: TRBJ2-7; abundance: many; CDR3nt: TGTGCCAGCAGTCCGTCTTGGTCCTACGAGCAGTACTTC; CDR3aa: CASSPSWSYEQYF
d_gene: NA; v_gene: TRBV28; j_gene: TRBJ1-6; abundance: many; CDR3nt: TGTGCCAGCACCAGGGATAATAATTCACCCCTCCACTTT; CDR3aa: CASTRDNNSPLHF
d_gene: TRBD2; v_gene: TRBV28; j_gene: TRBJ2-1; abundance: many; CDR3nt: TGTGCCAGCATTGCTAGCGGCTCCTACAATGAGCAGTTCTTC; CDR3aa: CASIASGSYNEQFF
d_gene: NA; v_gene: TRBV14; j_gene: TRBJ1-2; abundance: many; CDR3nt: TGTGCCAGCAGCGAGCAAAGCGGGACACCTTTCTATGGCTACACCTTC; CDR3aa: CASSEQSGTPFYGYTF
d_gene: NA; v_gene: TRBV7-9; j_gene: TRBJ1-4; abundance: NA; CDR3nt: TGTGCCAGCAGCCCCCAACCTATGGGGCGGACTAATGAAAAACTGTTTTTT; CDR3aa: CASSPQPMGRTNEKLFF
d_gene: TRBD2; v_gene: TRBV20-1; j_gene: TRBJ2-7; abundance: once; CDR3nt: TGCAGTGCTAGATGGACTAGCGGGGGCCACGAGCAGTACTTC; CDR3aa: CSARWTSGGHEQYF
d_gene: NA; v_gene: TRBV5-1; j_gene: TRBJ2-2; abundance: NA; CDR3nt: TGCGCCAGCAGCTTGGGGCGATCAAGTACCGGGGAGCTGTTTTTT; CDR3aa: CASSLGRSSTGELFF
d_gene: TRBD2; v_gene: TRBV4-1; j_gene: TRBJ2-1; abundance: many; CDR3nt: TGCGCCAGCAGCCAAGATCGAGGTTCCGGGACTAGCGGGAGGTATTACAATGAGCAGTTCTTC; CDR3aa: CASSQDRGSGTSGRYYNEQFF
d_gene: TRBD1; v_gene: TRBV6-1; j_gene: TRBJ1-6; abundance: NA; CDR3nt: TGTGCCAGCAGCGACTCAGGGGGCTTAAGTTCACCCCTCCACTTT; CDR3aa: CASSDSGGLSSPLHF
d_gene: TRBD2; v_gene: TRBV6-1; j_gene: TRBJ2-1; abundance: few; CDR3nt: TGTGCCAGCAGGCGTCTTAGCGGGAGGGCCTACAATGAGCAGTTCTTC; CDR3aa: CASRRLSGRAYNEQFF
d_gene: NA; v_gene: TRBV5-1; j_gene: TRBJ2-3; abundance: NA; CDR3nt: TGCGCCAGCAGCAAAGAGGGAGTCAGGGATACGCAGTATTTT; CDR3aa: CASSKEGVRDTQYF
d_gene: TRBD2; v_gene: TRBV4-2; j_gene: TRBJ2-4; abundance: many; CDR3nt: TGTGCCAGCAGCCTTGGGACTAGCGGGGTGTCCAAAAACATTCAGTACTTC; CDR3aa: CASSLGTSGVSKNIQYF
d_gene: NA; v_gene: TRBV30; j_gene: TRBJ2-7; abundance: medium-sized; CDR3nt: TGTGCCTGGAGTGTGGCAGGCGGCTACGAGCAGTACTTC; CDR3aa: CAWSVAGGYEQYF
d_gene: TRBD2; v_gene: TRBV19; j_gene: TRBJ2-1; abundance: many; CDR3nt: TGTGCCAGTAGTATGGGACTAGCGGGAGCCTATGAGCAGTTCTTC; CDR3aa: CASSMGLAGAYEQFF
d_gene: NA; v_gene: TRBV6-1; j_gene: TRBJ2-5; abundance: few; CDR3nt: TGTGCCACCAAGGGGGACCCGGCCGGAGGGACCCAGTACTTC; CDR3aa: CATKGDPAGGTQYF
d_gene: NA; v_gene: TRBV18; j_gene: TRBJ1-2; abundance: NA; CDR3nt: TGTGCCAGCTCACAAGGTCCCAACCTTGGCTACACCTTC; CDR3aa: CASSQGPNLGYTF
d_gene: NA; v_gene: TRBV20-1; j_gene: TRBJ2-5; abundance: NA; CDR3nt: TGCAGTGCTAGGGATCATCGGACGCCTAGCCAAGAGACCCAGTACTTC; CDR3aa: CSARDHRTPSQETQYF
d_gene: NA; v_gene: TRBV5-1; j_gene: TRBJ2-1; abundance: many; CDR3nt: TGCGCCAGCAGCTTGTATATGACAAGCCGCACCTACAATGAGCAGTTCTTC; CDR3aa: CASSLYMTSRTYNEQFF
d_gene: NA; v_gene: TRBV5-1; j_gene: TRBJ1-3; abundance: many; CDR3nt: TGCGCCAGCAGCTTGGAGCCCTCTGGAAACACCATATATTTT; CDR3aa: CASSLEPSGNTIYF
d_gene: TRBD2; v_gene: TRBV4-2; j_gene: TRBJ2-3; abundance: many; CDR3nt: TGTGCCAGCAGCCCCGGGACTAGCGTGGGCACAGATACGCAGTATTTT; CDR3aa: CASSPGTSVGTDTQYF